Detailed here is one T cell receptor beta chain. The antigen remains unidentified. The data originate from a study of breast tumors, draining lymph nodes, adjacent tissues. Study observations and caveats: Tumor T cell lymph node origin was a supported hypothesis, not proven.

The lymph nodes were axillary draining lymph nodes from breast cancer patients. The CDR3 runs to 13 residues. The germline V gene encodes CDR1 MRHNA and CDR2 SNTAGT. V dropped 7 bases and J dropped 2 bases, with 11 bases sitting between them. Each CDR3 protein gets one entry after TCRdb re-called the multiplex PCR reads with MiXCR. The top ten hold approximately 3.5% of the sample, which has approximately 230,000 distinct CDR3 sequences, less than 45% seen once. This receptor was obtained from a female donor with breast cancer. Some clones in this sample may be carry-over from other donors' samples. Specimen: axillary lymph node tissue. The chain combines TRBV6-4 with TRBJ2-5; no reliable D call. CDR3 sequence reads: CASKQPPQETQYF. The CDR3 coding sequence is TGTGCCAGCAAGCAACCCCCACAAGAGACCCAGTACTTC.